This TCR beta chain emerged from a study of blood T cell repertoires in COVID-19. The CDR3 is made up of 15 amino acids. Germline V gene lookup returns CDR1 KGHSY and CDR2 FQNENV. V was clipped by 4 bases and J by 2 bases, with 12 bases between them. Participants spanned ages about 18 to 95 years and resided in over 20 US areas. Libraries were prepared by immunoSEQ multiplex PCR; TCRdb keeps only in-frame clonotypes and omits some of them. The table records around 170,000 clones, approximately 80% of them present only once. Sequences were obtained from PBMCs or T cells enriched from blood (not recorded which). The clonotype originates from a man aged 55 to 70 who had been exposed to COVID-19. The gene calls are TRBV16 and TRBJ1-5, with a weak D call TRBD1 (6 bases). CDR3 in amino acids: CASSPKGVRNQPQHF. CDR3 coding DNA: TGTGCCAGCAGCCCGAAGGGGGTACGCAATCAGCCCCAGCATTTT.